The rows below give T cell receptor beta chains drawn from one sample of a study of OX40 agonist ivuxolimab in advanced cancers. Using immunoSEQ multiplex PCR, the repertoire was profiled, and TCRdb retains in-frame clones only, with some absent. The sample consists of 48,000 or so clones, roughly 92% of them appearing once. Material: CD4+ or CD8+ T cells sorted from blood, obtained in a trial of the OX40 agonist ivuxolimab. The receptors shown here come from an adult with an advanced solid tumor such as melanoma, head and neck, liver or kidney cancer. Each CDR3 is given with its conserved first and last residue. Fields, in order: V gene, J gene, CDR3 protein.

TRBV2	TRBJ2-3	CASSEVVPQGPKDTQYF
TRBV7-9	TRBJ1-4	CASSSRGQNNEKLFF
TRBV2	TRBJ2-7	CASADRNEQYF
TRBV28	TRBJ2-5	CASNRPGQGASQETQYF
TRBV2	TRBJ1-4	CASSVSLEKLFF
TRBV30	TRBJ2-5	CAWSPNRGTSGRETQYF
TRBV6-1	TRBJ1-2	CASSEQGTNYGYTF
TRBV9	TRBJ2-1	CASSLGQSPYNEQFF
TRBV5-1	TRBJ2-1	CASSLDSSGNEQFF
TRBV19	TRBJ1-1	CASNDLQGLMNTEAFF
TRBV7-2	TRBJ1-4	CASSFQQGANEKLFF
TRBV27	TRBJ2-7	CASSLGTGYEQYF
TRBV4-3	TRBJ2-7	CASSQESYTYEQYF
TRBV2	TRBJ2-2	CASLTGNTGELFF
TRBV9	TRBJ2-2	CASSANTGELFF
TRBV13	TRBJ1-1	CASSYGTPQTNTEAFF
TRBV30	TRBJ2-7	CAWSRDYSYEQYF